The subject of this entry is one T cell receptor (beta chain). This record comes from a study of OX40 agonist ivuxolimab in advanced cancers. CDR3 length equals 14 residues. V dropped 3 bases and J dropped 1 base, with 7 bases sitting between them. The V gene's germline CDR1 is SGDLS and CDR2 YYNGEE. Generated by immunoSEQ multiplex PCR, the TCRdb table keeps only in-frame clones and is missing some. This table holds tens of thousands of clones, about 88% found once. This receptor was identified in an adult with an advanced solid tumor such as melanoma, head and neck, liver or kidney cancer. This rearrangement joins TRBV9 to TRBJ2-2; the D is unclear. Sequencing used CD4+ or CD8+ T cells sorted from blood, obtained in a trial of the OX40 agonist ivuxolimab. The CDR3 coding sequence is TGTGCCAGCAGCGACCGTCGGAACACCGGGGAGCTGTTTTTT. It is translated as CASSDRRNTGELFF.